This T cell receptor (beta chain) came from a study of T cell responses to AZD1222 COVID-19 vaccine. CDR3 size: 15 residues. Losses at the gene ends were 3 bases for V and 5 bases for J; bases not matched to a gene: 7. The germline gives CDR1 SEHNR, CDR2 FQNEAQ (reference sequence). Assay used: immunoSEQ multiplex PCR; TCRdb lists only in-frame clones, some missing. This table has about 160,000 clones, about 91% appearing once. Findings of the study overall: The peak T cell response came first, and repertoires were sampled only after it.

To note about this clone: Its antigen is undetermined.

The sequences come from peripheral blood, collected on day 0 of MenACWY control vaccination. The V gene is TRBV7-9, the J gene TRBJ2-3, with TRBD1 matching 8 bases. The clonotype comes from an adult in good health. The CDR3 DNA reads TGTGCCAGCAGCTTCGGGACAGGAGGTCTAGATACGCAGTATTTT. Its translation: CASSFGTGGLDTQYF.